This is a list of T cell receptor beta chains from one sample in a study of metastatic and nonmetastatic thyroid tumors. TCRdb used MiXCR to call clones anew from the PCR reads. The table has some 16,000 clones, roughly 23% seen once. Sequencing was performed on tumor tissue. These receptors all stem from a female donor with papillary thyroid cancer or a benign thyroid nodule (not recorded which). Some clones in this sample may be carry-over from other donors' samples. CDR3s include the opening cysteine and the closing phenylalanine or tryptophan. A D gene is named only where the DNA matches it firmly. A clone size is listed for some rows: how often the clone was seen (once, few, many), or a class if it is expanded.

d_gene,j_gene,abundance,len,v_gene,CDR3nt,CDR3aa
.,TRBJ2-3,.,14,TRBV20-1,TGCAGTGCTATTGGCCAAAGAGGGCGTGATACGCAGTATTTT,CSAIGQRGRDTQYF
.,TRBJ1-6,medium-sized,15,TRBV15,TGTGCCACCAGCAGAGGTGGTTCTTATAATTCACCCCTCCACTTT,CATSRGGSYNSPLHF
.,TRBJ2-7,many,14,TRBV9,TGTGCCAGCAGCCTCGGGACTGGATCCTACGAGCAGTACTTC,CASSLGTGSYEQYF
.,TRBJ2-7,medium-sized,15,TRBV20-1,TGCAGTGCTAGAGATCTAGGAGTATCATCCTACGAGCAGTACTTC,CSARDLGVSSYEQYF
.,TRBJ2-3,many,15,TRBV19,TGTGCCAGTAGTATTCTCAGCGGAACCACAGATACGCAGTATTTT,CASSILSGTTDTQYF
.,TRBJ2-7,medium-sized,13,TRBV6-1,TGTGCCAGCGGGGCCGGGACAAAATACGAGCAGTACTTC,CASGAGTKYEQYF
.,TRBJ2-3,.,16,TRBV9,TGTGCCAGCAGCGGCTCGATAGGGGGTAGAACAGATACGCAGTATTTT,CASSGSIGGRTDTQYF
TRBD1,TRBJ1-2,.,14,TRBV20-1,TGCAGTGCTAGAGTAGGGCAGGGGGGCTATGGCTACACCTTC,CSARVGQGGYGYTF
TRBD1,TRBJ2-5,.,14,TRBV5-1,TGCGCCAGCAGCCAAGGGACAGCCTATCCGACCCAGTACTTC,CASSQGTAYPTQYF
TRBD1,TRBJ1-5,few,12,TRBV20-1,TGCAGCCCGGGACAGTCCAATCAGCCCCAGCATTTT,CSPGQSNQPQHF
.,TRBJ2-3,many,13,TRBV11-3,TGTGCCAGCAGCCCCCCTAGTGCAGATACGCAGTATTTT,CASSPPSADTQYF
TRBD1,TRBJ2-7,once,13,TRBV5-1,TGCGCCAGCAGCTTAAGACAGGGGCCCGAGCAGTACTTC,CASSLRQGPEQYF
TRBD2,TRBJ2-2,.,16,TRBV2,TGTGCCAGCAGGGAGGGACTAGCGGGAGGGACCGGGGAGCTGTTTTTT,CASREGLAGGTGELFF
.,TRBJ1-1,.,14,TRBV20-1,TGCAGTGCTTCGGGTTTTGCGAGAGGGCCTGAAGCTTTCTTT,CSASGFARGPEAFF
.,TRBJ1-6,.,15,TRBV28,TGTGCCAGCAGCGGACCCGGGGGCCGAAATTCACCCCTCCACTTT,CASSGPGGRNSPLHF
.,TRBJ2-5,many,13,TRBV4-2,TGTGCCAGCAGCCAAGACAGCAGCGGAGGGATCAACTTC,CASSQDSSGGINF
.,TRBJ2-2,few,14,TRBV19,TGTGCCAGTAGTATAGAATCGAACACCGGGGAGCTGTTTTTT,CASSIESNTGELFF
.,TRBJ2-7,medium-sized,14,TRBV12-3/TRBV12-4,TGTGCCAGCAGTTGGGGTAGCGAAGCTTACGAGCAGTACTTC,CASSWGSEAYEQYF
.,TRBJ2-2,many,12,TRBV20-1,TGCAGTGCTAGCACGAACACCGGGGAGCTGTTTTTT,CSASTNTGELFF
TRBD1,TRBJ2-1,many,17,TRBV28,TGTGCCAGCAGTTTCCGGTATCGGGACAGGGGATACAATGAGCAGTTCTTC,CASSFRYRDRGYNEQFF
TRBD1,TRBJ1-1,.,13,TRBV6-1,TGTGCCAGCAGGACAGGGAGCAACACTGAAGCTTTCTTT,CASRTGSNTEAFF
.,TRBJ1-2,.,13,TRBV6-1,TGTGCCTGCCAAAAGGAGTGGGTCTATGGCTATACCTTC,CACQKEWVYGYTF
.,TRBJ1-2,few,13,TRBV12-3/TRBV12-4,TGTGCCAGCATCCTAGATCGGGACACTGTCTACACCTTC,CASILDRDTVYTF
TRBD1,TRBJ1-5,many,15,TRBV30,TGTGCCTGGAGTGAGGGGACAGGGGGCAATCAGCCCCAGCATTTT,CAWSEGTGGNQPQHF
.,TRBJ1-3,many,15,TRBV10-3,TGTGCCATCAGATCGGGGGTCGTCTCTGGAAACACCATATATTTT,CAIRSGVVSGNTIYF
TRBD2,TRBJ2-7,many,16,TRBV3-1,TGTGCCAGCAGCCGGGAGCCAGCGGGAGGTTTCTACGAGCAGTACTTC,CASSREPAGGFYEQYF
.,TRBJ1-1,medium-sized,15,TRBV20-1,TGCAGTGCTGGGGTTGTAATGGTTATGGACACTGAAGCTTTCTTT,CSAGVVMVMDTEAFF
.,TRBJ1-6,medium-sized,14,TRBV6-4,TGTGCCAGCAGTGACAGGGCGGATAATTCACCCCTCCACTTT,CASSDRADNSPLHF
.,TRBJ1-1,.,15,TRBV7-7,TGTGCTAGCAGCTTAGTCGGGGCAGGGAACACTGAAGCTTTCTTT,CASSLVGAGNTEAFF